This is a list of T cell receptor beta chains from one sample in a study of T cells in Graves' hyperthyroidism and ophthalmopathy. From the multiplex PCR reads, TCRdb called clonotypes with MiXCR, one entry per CDR3 protein. The sample holds around 350,000 distinct CDR3 sequences, about 25% seen once. Sequencing was performed on blood. The receptors here all came from a man aged 50 to 60 with Graves' hyperthyroidism. Both conserved end residues are part of each CDR3. For some rows the clone size is stated as once, few or many, or as a class when expanded; others skip it.

few,16,TRBJ2-1,TRBV12-3/TRBV12-4,CASTFSQVGGRNEQFF
NA,14,TRBJ2-5,TRBV10-3,CAISEPDFGETQYF
many,14,TRBJ2-7,TRBV7-6,CASSAGGVAYEQYF
NA,15,TRBJ1-2,TRBV11-2,CASSQEGQVRYGYTF
NA,14,TRBJ2-2,TRBV19,CASSITANTGELFF
NA,15,TRBJ2-7,TRBV20-1,CSATGAIPISYEQYF
few,14,TRBJ1-2,TRBV6-1,CASVLQGRNYGYTF
NA,13,TRBJ2-5,TRBV11-3,CASSSLLAETQYF
NA,12,TRBJ2-7,TRBV12-3/TRBV12-4,CASSFDPYEQYF
NA,12,TRBJ2-1,TRBV9,CASSGRGDEQFF
NA,15,TRBJ1-2,TRBV6-1,CASSDVAGSFYGYTF
NA,17,TRBJ2-1,TRBV20-1,CSARGLAGKSSYNEQFF
NA,15,TRBJ2-5,TRBV19,CASSVQGALQETQYF
NA,17,TRBJ2-1,TRBV28,CASSPAGLKSSYNEQFF
many,18,TRBJ2-5,TRBV20-1,CSARDRLAGAGPAETQYF
NA,14,TRBJ2-2,TRBV4-1,CASSRDRGYGELFF
many,16,TRBJ1-1,TRBV12-3/TRBV12-4,CASSLGMGQWDTEAFF
few,13,TRBJ1-4,TRBV7-2,CASKLLYHEKLFF
once,13,TRBJ1-2,TRBV7-9,CANSLEGPAGYTF
few,16,TRBJ2-1,TRBV7-9,CASSPPSGSTYNEQFF
few,15,TRBJ1-1,TRBV12-3/TRBV12-4,CASSLARWENTEAFF
NA,14,TRBJ2-3,TRBV24-1,CATSDEESTDTQYF
many,17,TRBJ2-3,TRBV27,CASSNLGLAGWADTQYF
few,13,TRBJ1-2,TRBV18,CASSLDRGRGYTF
NA,16,TRBJ2-7,TRBV19,CASSTGTGAGTYEQYF
many,15,TRBJ2-1,TRBV3-1,CASSHRLAGHNEQFF
many,13,TRBJ2-2,TRBV18,CASSVQITGELFF
many,16,TRBJ2-7,TRBV28,CASSSPRDRSSYEQYF
NA,16,TRBJ2-1,TRBV4-1,CASSPRAGGSYNEQFF
once,16,TRBJ2-1,TRBV6-4,CASSLPAGGYENEQFF
NA,16,TRBJ2-1,TRBV29-1,CSSPTSGGGGYNEQFF
few,13,TRBJ2-5,TRBV6-1,CASSYPTGETQYF
many,15,TRBJ2-1,TRBV28,CASSGTSGVYNEQFF
NA,15,TRBJ2-7,TRBV5-1,CASSLASGSMYEQYF
NA,16,TRBJ2-1,TRBV11-2,CASSANSGTSYNEQFF
NA,12,TRBJ1-1,TRBV30,CAWNRQGTEAFF
few,15,TRBJ1-6,TRBV6-5,CASSYDPGGRSPLHF
NA,13,TRBJ1-4,TRBV7-3,CASSWGPSGKLFF